The next 5 T cell receptor beta chains were all read from a single sample in a study of metastatic and nonmetastatic thyroid tumors. Each patient went into thyroid surgery without having received any treatment. TCRdb re-called clones from the PCR reads using MiXCR. The table shows tens of thousands of clones, with 10% to 15% occurring only once. Material for sequencing was blood. These receptors all stem from a female donor with papillary thyroid cancer or a benign thyroid nodule (not recorded which). Some clones in this sample may be carry-over from other donors' samples.

There are many counts of this clone. The V gene is TRBV11-1, the J gene TRBJ1-1; D unresolved. The CDR3 is made up of 13 amino acids. Trimming stripped 5 bases from V and 3 bases from J, with 10 bases between. Germline V lookup: CDR1 SGHAT, CDR2 FQDESV (reference sequence). The CDR3, as DNA: TGTGCCAGCAGCCCAGAGGGTTACACTGAAGCTTTCTTT. Translated: CASSPEGYTEAFF.

In its sample, this clone was seen many times. J is TRBJ2-2 and V is TRBV27, with a possible D match to TRBD2 (6 bases). The CDR3 consists of 17 residues. Trimming shortened V by 3 bases and J by 5 bases, and 19 bases separated the two germline ends. Germline values: CDR1 MNHEY, CDR2 SMNVEV (reference sequence). CDR3 region: CASSLNILAGKTGELFF. Here the CDR3 DNA reads TGTGCCAGCAGTTTGAATATACTAGCCGGAAAAACCGGGGAGCTGTTTTTT.

The sample holds many counts of this clone. The V call is TRBV10-3, the J call TRBJ2-3; weak D call: TRBD2 (5 bases). The CDR3 extends over 15 amino acids. CDR1 is ENHRY, CDR2 SYGVKD, per germline. Trimming pared 6 bases from V and 3 bases from J, leaving 16 bases between. For the CDR3, the DNA is TGTGCCATCAGCCCTAACGGAGGATCGACAGATACGCAGTATTTT. Translated, it gives CAISPNGGSTDTQYF.

This clone was picked up many times. V and J are TRBV19 and TRBJ1-1; TRBD1 agrees at 7 bases. CDR1 LNHDA and CDR2 SQIVND come from the germline V gene (reference sequence). V shed 4 bases and J 0 bases; nucleotides not matched to a gene: 2. There are 14 residues in the CDR3. The CDR3 sequence: CASSRGQMNTEAFF. The CDR3 nucleotides are TGTGCCAGTAGTAGGGGACAGATGAACACTGAAGCTTTCTTT. The full variable domain, completed using reference TRBV19 and TRBJ1-1, is DGGITQSPKYLFRKEGQNVTLSCEQNLNHDAMYWYRQDPGQGLRLIYYSQIVNDFQKGDIAEGYSVSREKKESFPLTVTSAQKNPTAFYLCASSRGQMNTEAFFGQGTRLTVV.

The chain carries TRBV5-4 and TRBJ2-1, with 8 positions matching TRBD1. Germline V CDR1 and CDR2: SGHNT, YYREEE (reference sequence). This CDR3 comprises 16 residues. The CDR3: CSTSLEAGGDYNEQFF. The CDR3 bases are TGTTCCACCAGCTTGGAGGCAGGGGGCGACTACAATGAGCAGTTCTTC.